This T cell receptor (beta chain) was profiled in a study of a mutant IDH1 vaccine in newly diagnosed glioma. On the study more broadly: Beginning 4-6 weeks after radiotherapy alone, or with temozolomide cycles, vaccination took place. Overall study results and limits: Seemingly, top peripheral T cell clonotype changes bore no relation to pseudoprogression.

As to time point: week 35, safety follow-up. The vaccine gave 300 ug of a 20-mer mutant IDH1 peptide subcutaneously per dose. Between the trimmed V and J ends, which lost 0 bases and 0 bases, there was a span of 13 bases. The CDR3 runs 17 residues. Germline V gene sequence: CDR1 SGHKS, CDR2 YYEKEE (reference sequence). With regard to this clone: Its cognate antigen is unknown.

The repertoire was sequenced with immunoSEQ multiplex PCR; TCRdb's copy has only in-frame clones and lacks some. In the table there are about 32,000 clones, 70% to 85% of which are singletons. V usage is TRBV5-5 and J usage is TRBJ1-5, with a possible D match to TRBD1 (6 bases). The TCR originated in a man aged 25 to 40 with glioma. This sample comprised PBMCs, obtained from a glioma patient whose treatment included an IDH1 peptide vaccine. The chain's CDR3 is CASSLGGYRDSNQPQHF. CDR3 nucleotides: TGTGCCAGCAGCTTGGGGGGTTACAGGGATAGCAATCAGCCCCAGCATTTT.